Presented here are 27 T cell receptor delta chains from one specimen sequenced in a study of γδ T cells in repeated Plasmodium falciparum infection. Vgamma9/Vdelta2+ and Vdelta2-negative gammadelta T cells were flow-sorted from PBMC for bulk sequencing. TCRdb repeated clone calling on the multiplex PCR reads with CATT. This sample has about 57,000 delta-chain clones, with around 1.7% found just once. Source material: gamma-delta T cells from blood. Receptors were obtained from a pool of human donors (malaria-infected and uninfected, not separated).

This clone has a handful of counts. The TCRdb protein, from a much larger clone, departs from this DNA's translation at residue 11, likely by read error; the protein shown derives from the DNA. The CDR3 region is CASSPFPLRGSSPARPLIF. CDR3 sequence (DNA): TGTGCCTCTAGTCCCTTCCCATTACGGGGGTCTTCCCCGGCCAGACCCCTGATCTTT. The chain links TRDV3 to TRDJ4, with a tentative D call TRDD2 (6 bases). Because TCRdb records no J gene, it was assigned here through a match of the DNA to germline. This CDR3 is built from 19 residues. The germline gives CDR1 TVYSNPD, CDR2 GDNSRS (reference sequence). V lost 4 bases to trimming and J lost 0 bases, with 33 bases between them.

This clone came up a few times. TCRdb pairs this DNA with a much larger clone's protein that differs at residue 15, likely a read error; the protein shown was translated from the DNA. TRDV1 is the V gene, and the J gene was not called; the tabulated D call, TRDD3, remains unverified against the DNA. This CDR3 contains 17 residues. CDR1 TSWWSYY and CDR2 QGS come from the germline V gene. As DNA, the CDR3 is TGTGCTCTTGGGGTAAACCACAGGCCCTGGGACACCCGACAGTTGTTTTTC. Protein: CALGVNHRPWDTRQLFF.

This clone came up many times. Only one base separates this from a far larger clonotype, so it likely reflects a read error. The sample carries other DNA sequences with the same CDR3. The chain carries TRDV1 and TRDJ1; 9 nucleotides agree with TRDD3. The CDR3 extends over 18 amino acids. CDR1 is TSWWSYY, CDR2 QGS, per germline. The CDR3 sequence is CALGERTGGREYTDKLIF. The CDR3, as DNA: TGCGCTCTTGGGGAACGGACTGGGGGACGTGAGTACACCGATAAACTCATCTTT.

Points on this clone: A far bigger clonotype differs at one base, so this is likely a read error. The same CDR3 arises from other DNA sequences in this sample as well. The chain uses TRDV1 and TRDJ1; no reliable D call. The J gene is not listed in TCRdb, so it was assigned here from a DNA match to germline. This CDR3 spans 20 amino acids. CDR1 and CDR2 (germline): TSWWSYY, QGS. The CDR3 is CALGGKRVPPGVMYTDKLIF. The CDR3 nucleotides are TGTGCTCTTGGGGGCAAACGAGTCCCCCCCGGGGTGATGTACACCGACAAACTCATCTTT.

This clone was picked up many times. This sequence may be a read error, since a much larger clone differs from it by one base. This CDR3 reads CALGEPASYVVLGDTLDKLTF. As DNA, the CDR3 is TGTGCTCTTGGGGAACCGGCTTCCTACGTTGTGCTGGGGGATACGCTCGATAAACTCACCTTT. The chain combines TRDV1 with TRDJ1; TRDD3 aligns across 12 bases. Germline V gene sequence: CDR1 TSWWSYY, CDR2 QGS. The CDR3 covers 21 residues.

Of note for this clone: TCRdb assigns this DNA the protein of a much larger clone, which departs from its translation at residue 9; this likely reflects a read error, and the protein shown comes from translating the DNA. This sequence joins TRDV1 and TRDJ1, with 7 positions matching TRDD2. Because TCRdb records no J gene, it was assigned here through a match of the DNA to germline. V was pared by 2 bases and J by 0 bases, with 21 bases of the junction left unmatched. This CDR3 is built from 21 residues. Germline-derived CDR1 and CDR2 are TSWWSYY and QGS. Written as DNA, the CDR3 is TGTGCTCTTGGGGAAGTTTCCTACAGGGGGCCGTACTCTCTGTACACCGATAAACTCATCTTT. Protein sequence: CALGEVSYRGPYSLYTDKLIF.

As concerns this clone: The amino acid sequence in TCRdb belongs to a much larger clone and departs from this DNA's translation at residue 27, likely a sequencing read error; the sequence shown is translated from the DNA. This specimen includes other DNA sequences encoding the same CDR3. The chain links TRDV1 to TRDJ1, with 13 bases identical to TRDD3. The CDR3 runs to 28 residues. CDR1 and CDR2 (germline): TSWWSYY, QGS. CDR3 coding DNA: TGCGCTCTTGGGGAACTTAGTCATGGATTCCTAAGGGAGCCGTACTGGGGGATACGTAGGGCGTACACCGATAAACTCACCTTT. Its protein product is CALGELSHGFLREPYWGIRRAYTDKLTF.

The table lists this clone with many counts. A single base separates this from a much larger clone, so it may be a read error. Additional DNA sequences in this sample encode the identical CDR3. The CDR3 DNA reads as TGTGCTCTTGGGGAAACGAGCCCTTCGTTGGGGCCCCCCGATAAACTCATCTTT. This translates into CALGETSPSLGPPDKLIF. This chain links TRDV1 with TRDJ1; D assignment may be TRDD2 or TRDD3 (5 bases each). The CDR3 spans 18 residues. Trimming took 2 bases from V and 3 from J, leaving 22 bases between them. The germline gives CDR1 TSWWSYY, CDR2 QGS.

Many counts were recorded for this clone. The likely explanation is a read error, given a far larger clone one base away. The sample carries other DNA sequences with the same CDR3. CDR3 region: CALGEATFRGVWRGQSDKLIF. The CDR3 DNA reads TGTGCTCTTGGGGAAGCTACGTTTAGGGGGGTTTGGAGGGGCCAAAGCGATAAACTCATCTTT. The chain combines TRDV1 with TRDJ1; D perhaps matches TRDD3 (5 bases). Germline V CDR1 and CDR2: TSWWSYY, QGS. Trimming cost V 2 bases and J 4 bases, with 32 bases left between them. CDR3 length: 21 residues.

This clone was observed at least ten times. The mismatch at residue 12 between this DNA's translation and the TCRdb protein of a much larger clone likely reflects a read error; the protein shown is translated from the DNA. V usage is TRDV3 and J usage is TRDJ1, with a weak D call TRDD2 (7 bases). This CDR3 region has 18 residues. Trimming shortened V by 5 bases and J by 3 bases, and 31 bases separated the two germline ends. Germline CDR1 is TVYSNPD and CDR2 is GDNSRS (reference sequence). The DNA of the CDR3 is TGTGCCATCACTTTCCTACGTGGGAACTGGGATAAGGCCGATAAACTCATCTTT. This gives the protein CAITFLRGNWDKADKLIF.

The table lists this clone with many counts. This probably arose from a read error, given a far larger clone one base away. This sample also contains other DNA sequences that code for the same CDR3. The CDR3 DNA reads TGCGCCTGTGGAACTAAATCGTACTGGGGGTACACCGATAAACTCATCTTT. Translation: CACGTKSYWGYTDKLIF. V and J are TRDV2 and TRDJ1; 8 bases line up with TRDD3. CDR1 GEAIGNYY and CDR2 EKD come from the germline V gene. This CDR3 has 17 residues.

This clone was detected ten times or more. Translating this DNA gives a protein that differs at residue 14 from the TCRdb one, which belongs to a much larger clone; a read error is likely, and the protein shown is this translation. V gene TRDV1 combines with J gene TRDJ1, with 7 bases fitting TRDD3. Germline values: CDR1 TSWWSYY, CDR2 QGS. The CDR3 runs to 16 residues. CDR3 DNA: TGTGCTCTTGGGGAACTCCCCGGGGGATCCCCCGATAAACCCATCTTT. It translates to CALGELPGGSPDKPIF.

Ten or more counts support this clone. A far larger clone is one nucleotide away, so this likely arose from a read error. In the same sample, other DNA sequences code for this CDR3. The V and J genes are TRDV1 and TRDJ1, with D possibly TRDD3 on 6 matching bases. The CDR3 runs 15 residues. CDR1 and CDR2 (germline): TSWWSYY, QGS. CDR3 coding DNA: TGTGCTCTCGGGGAAAAGGGGGGACGGACCGATAAACTCATCTTT. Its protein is CALGEKGGRTDKLIF.

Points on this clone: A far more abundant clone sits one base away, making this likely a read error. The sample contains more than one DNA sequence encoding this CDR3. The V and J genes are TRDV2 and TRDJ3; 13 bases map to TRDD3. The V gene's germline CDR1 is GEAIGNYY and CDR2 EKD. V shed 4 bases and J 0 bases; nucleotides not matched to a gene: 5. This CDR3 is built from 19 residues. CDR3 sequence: CACDVLGDTSSWDTRQMFF. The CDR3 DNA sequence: TGTGCCTGTGATGTACTGGGGGATACGAGCTCCTGGGACACCCGACAGATGTTTTTC.

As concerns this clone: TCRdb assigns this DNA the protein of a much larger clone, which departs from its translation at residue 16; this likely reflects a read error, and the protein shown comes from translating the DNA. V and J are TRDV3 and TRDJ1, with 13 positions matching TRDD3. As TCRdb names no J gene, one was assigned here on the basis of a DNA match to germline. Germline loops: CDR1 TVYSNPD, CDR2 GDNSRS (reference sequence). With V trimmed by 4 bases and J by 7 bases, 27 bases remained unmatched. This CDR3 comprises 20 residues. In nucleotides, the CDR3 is TGTGCCTGTCGGGGGTACCGACCGTACTGGGGGATACGGGTGCGAGGTAAACTCATCTTT. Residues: CACRGYRPYWGIRVRGKLIF.

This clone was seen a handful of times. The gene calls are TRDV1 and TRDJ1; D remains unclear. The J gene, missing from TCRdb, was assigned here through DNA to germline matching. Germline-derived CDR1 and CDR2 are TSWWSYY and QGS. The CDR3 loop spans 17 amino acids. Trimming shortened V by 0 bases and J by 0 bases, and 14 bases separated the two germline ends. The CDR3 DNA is TGTGCTCTTGGGGAACTTCCCCCGGGGCAAAACACCGATAAACTCATCTTT. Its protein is CALGELPPGQNTDKLIF.

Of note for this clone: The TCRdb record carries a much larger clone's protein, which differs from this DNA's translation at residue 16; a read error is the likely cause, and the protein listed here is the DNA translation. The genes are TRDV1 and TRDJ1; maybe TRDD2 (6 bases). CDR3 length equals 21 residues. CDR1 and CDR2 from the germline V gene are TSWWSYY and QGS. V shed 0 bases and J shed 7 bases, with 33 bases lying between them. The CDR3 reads CALGELPPTRSPWVLGCKLIF. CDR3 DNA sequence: TGTGCTCTTGGGGAACTCCCTCCTACGAGAAGCCCTTGGGTCCTAGGCTGTAAACTCATCTTT.

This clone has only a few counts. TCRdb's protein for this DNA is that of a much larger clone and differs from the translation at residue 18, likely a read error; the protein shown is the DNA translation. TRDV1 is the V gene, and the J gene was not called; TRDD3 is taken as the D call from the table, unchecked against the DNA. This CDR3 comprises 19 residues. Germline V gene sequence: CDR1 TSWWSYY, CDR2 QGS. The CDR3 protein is CALGELAPNSVTHWGKLTF. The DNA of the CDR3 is TGTGCTCTTGGGGAACTAGCTCCGAACTCGGTTACACATTGGGGTAAACTCACCTTT.

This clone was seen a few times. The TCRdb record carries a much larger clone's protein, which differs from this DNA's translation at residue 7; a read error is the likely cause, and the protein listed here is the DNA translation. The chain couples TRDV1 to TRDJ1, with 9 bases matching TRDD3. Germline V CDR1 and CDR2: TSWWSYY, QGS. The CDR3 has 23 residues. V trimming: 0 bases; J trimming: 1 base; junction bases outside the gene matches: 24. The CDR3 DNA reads TGTGCTCTTGGGGAACTTGTCCTACTCTGGGGGATTGTACCTCCTTTGTCCACCGATAAACTCATCTTT. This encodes CALGELVLLWGIVPPLSTDKLIF.

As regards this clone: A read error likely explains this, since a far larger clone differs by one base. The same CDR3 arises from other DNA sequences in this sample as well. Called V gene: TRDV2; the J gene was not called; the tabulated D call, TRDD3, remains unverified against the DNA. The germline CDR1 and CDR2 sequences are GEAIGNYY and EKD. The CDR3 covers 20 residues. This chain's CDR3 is CACDTVRLTWGSPYTDKLIF. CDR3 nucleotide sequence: TGTGCCTGTGACACCGTAAGGCTTACTTGGGGATCCCCCTACACCGATAAACTCATCTTC.

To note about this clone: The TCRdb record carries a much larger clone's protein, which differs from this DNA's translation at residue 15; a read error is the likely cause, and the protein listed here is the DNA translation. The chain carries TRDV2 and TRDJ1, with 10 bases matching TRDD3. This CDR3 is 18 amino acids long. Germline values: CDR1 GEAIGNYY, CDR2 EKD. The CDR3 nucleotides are TGTGCCTGTGACCATTCTTCACTGGGGGATCCGTACACCGATCAACTCATCTTT. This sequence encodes CACDHSSLGDPYTDQLIF.

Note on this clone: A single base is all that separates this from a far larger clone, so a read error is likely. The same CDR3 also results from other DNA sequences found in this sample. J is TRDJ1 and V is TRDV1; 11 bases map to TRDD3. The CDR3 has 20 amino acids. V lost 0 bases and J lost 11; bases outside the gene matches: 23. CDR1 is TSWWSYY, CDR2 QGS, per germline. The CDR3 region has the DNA TGTGCTCTTGGGGAACTTCGCCTGTTCTGGATGGGGGATACGTTCGGTAAGCTCATCTTT. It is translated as CALGELRLFWMGDTFGKLIF.

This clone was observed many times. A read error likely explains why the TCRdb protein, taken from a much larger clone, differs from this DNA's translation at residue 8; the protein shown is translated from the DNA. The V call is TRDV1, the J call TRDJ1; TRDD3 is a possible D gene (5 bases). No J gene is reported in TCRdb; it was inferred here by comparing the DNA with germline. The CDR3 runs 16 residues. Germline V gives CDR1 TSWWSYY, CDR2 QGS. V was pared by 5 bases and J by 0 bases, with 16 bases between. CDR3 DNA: TGTGCTCTTGGGACCCCGGGATTCCGAAACACCGATAAACTCATCTTT. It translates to CALGTPGFRNTDKLIF.

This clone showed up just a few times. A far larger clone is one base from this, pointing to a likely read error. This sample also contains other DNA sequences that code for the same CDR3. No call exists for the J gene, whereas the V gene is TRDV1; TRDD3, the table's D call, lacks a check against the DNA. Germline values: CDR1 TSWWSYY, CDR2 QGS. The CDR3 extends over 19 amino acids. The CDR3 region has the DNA TGTGCTCTTGGGGAACTTGGGGAGTACTGGGGGATACGGACCGATAAACTTATCTTT. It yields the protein CALGELGEYWGIRTDKLIF.

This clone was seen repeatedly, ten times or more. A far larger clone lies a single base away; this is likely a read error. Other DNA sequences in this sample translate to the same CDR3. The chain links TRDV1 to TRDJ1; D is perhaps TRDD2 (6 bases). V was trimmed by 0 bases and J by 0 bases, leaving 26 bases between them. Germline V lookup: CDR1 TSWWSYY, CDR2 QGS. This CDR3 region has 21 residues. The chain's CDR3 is CALGELPLRLPLETYTDKLIF. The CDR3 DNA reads TGTGCTCTTGGGGAACTCCCCTTGCGCCTTCCCCTGGAGACGTACACCGATAAACTCATCTTT.

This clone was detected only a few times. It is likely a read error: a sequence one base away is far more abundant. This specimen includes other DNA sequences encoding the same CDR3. The DNA for the CDR3 is TGTGCTCTTGGGGAACGGTCCTTCTCAAGATCCTGGGCTGGAGCCTCACTAAAAACCGATAAACTCATCTTT. This sequence encodes CALGERSFSRSWAGASLKTDKLIF. This chain links TRDV1 with TRDJ1, with D possibly being TRDD2 or TRDD3 (5 bases each). Germline CDR1 TSWWSYY, CDR2 QGS. Trimming removed 1 base at V and 2 bases at J, with 38 bases between. The CDR3 extends over 24 amino acids.

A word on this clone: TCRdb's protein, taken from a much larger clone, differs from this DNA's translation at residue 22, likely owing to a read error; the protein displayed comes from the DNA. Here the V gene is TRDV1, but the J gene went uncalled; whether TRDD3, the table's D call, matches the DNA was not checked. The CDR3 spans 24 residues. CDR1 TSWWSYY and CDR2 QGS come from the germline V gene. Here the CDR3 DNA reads TGTGCTCTTGATACCCAAGGGGCCTTCCTGAGGGTTGGGGGATACTTTGTGTACACCGATAAACCCATCTTT. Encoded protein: CALDTQGAFLRVGGYFVYTDKPIF.